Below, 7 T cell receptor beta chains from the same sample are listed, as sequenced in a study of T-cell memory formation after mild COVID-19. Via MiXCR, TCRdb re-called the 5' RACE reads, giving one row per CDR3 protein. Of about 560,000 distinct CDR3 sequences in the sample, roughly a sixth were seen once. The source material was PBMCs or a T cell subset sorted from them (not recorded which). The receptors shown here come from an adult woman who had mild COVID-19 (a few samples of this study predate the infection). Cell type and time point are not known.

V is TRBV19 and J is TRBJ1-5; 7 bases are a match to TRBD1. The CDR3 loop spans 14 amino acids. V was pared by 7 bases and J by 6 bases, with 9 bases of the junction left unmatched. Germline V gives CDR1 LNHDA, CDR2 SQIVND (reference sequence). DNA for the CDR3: TGTGCCAGTACCAAGGCAGGGGGAGGTCAGCCCCAGCATTTT. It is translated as CASTKAGGGQPQHF. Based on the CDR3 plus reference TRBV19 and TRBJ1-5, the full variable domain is DGGITQSPKYLFRKEGQNVTLSCEQNLNHDAMYWYRQDPGQGLRLIYYSQIVNDFQKGDIAEGYSVSREKKESFPLTVTSAQKNPTAFYLCASTKAGGGQPQHFGDGTRLSIL.

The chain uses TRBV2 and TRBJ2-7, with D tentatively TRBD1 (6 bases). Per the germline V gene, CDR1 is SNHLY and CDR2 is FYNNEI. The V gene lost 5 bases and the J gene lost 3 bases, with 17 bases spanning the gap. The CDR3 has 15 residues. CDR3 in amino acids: CASSRTGGRVYEQYF. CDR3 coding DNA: TGTGCCAGCAGTCGAACTGGGGGCCGGGTCTACGAGCAGTACTTC. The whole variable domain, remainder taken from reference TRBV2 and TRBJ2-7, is EPEVTQTPSHQVTQMGQEVILRCVPISNHLYFYWYRQILGQKVEFLVSFYNNEISEKSEIFDDQFSVERPDGSNFTLKIRSTKLEDSAMYFCASSRTGGRVYEQYFGPGTRLTVT.

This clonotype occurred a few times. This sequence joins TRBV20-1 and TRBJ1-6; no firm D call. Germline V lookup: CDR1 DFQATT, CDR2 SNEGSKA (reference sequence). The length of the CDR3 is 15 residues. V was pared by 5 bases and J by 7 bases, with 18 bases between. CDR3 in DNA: TGCAGTGCTGGCACCCGGACCGCTAGAAATTCACCCCTCCACTTT. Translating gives CSAGTRTARNSPLHF.

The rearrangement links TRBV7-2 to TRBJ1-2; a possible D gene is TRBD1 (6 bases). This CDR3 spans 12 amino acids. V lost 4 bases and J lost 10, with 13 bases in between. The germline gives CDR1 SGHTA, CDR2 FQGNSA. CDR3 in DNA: TGTGCCAGCAGCTCGTTTGGGGGCCACTACACCTTC. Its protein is CASSSFGGHYTF.

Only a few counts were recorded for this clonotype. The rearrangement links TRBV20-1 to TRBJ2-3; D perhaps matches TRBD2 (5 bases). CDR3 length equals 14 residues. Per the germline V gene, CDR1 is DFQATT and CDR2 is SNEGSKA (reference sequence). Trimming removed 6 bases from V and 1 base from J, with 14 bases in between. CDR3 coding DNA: TGCAGTGCCCCCCGGTCGGAGGGCACAGATACGCAGTATTTT. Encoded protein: CSAPRSEGTDTQYF.

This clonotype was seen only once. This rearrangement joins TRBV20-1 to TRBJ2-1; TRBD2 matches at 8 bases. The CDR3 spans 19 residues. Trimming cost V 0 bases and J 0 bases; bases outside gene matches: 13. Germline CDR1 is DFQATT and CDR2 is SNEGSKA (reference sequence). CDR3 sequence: CSARDPGLGPESSYNEQFF. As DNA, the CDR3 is TGCAGTGCTAGAGATCCGGGACTAGGGCCCGAAAGCTCCTACAATGAGCAGTTCTTC.

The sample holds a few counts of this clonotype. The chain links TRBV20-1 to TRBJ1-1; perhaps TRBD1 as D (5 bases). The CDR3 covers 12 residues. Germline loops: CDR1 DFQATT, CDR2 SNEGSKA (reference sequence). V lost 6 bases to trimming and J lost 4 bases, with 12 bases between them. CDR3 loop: CSARRGGTEAFF. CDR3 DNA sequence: TGCAGTGCCAGACGGGGGGGCACTGAAGCTTTCTTT.